One and the same sample provided the 23 T cell receptor beta chains below, sequenced in a study of T cells in Graves' hyperthyroidism and ophthalmopathy. RNA transcripts gave rise to amplified TCR beta CDR3 regions. HTBI primers drove first-round RT-PCR of the TCR CDR3. TCRdb reanalysed the multiplex PCR reads using MiXCR and keeps one entry per CDR3 protein. The sample contains roughly 200,000 distinct CDR3 sequences, around 16% of which appear only once. Specimen: blood. Receptors originate from a man aged 35 to 55 with Graves' hyperthyroidism.

At least ten counts were recorded for this clonotype. This chain uses TRBV5-1 with TRBJ2-1, with 7 bases identical to TRBD1. After removal of 0 bases from V and 8 bases from J, the junction contained 2 bases not matched to a gene. The CDR3 has 13 amino acids. Germline CDR1 reads SGHRS; CDR2 reads YFSETQ. CDR3 amino acids: CASSLVGQDEQFF. For the CDR3, the DNA is TGCGCCAGCAGCTTGGTTGGACAGGATGAGCAGTTCTTC.

This clonotype was observed many times. This chain joins TRBV12-3 or TRBV12-4 and TRBJ2-3, with 10 bases identical to TRBD2. The CDR3 runs to 17 residues. Trimming removed 4 bases from V and 3 bases from J; junction bases left unmatched: 10. CDR3 sequence reads: CASSSPILAGTTDTQYF. The CDR3 region has the DNA TGTGCCAGCAGTTCCCCAATACTAGCGGGGACTACAGATACGCAGTATTTT.

This clonotype was found many times. The genes are TRBV7-3 and TRBJ1-1, with D perhaps matching TRBD1 (6 bases). The CDR3 loop spans 15 amino acids. Looked up from germline, CDR1 is SGHTA and CDR2 is FQGTGA. V lost 2 bases, J lost 1 base, and 11 bases lay in between. CDR3 region: CASSLDGTPNTEAFF. DNA for the CDR3: TGTGCCAGCAGCTTAGATGGGACACCGAACACTGAAGCTTTCTTT. Together with reference TRBV7-3 and TRBJ1-1, the CDR3 gives the full variable domain: GAGVSQTPSNKVTEKGKYVELRCDPISGHTALYWYRQSLGQGPEFLIYFQGTGAADDSGLPNDRFFAVRPEGSVSTLKIQRTERGDSAVYLCASSLDGTPNTEAFFGQGTRLTVV.

The chain uses TRBV7-3 and TRBJ2-3; the match to TRBD2 covers 9 bases. The V gene end was trimmed by 0 bases and the J gene end by 5 bases; junction bases not matched to a gene: 15. CDR1 SGHTA and CDR2 FQGTGA come from the germline V gene. The CDR3 has 19 residues. The CDR3 sequence is CASSLTLSFGAGGQDTQYF. In DNA form, the CDR3 reads TGTGCCAGCAGCTTAACGCTTTCGTTCGGGGCGGGGGGGCAAGATACGCAGTATTTT.

The CDR3 nucleotides read TGTGCCAGTAGTATAAGAGGGGGGAGTAGCACAGATACGCAGTATTTT. Translating gives CASSIRGGSSTDTQYF. This chain joins TRBV19 and TRBJ2-3; D could derive from TRBD1 or TRBD2 (6 bases each). The CDR3 has 16 amino acids. In germline, CDR1 is LNHDA, CDR2 SQIVND (reference sequence). With 2 bases removed from V and 0 bases from J, the gap between germline ends came to 12 bases.

This clonotype was picked up many times. This chain joins TRBV7-9 and TRBJ2-1; D uncertain. The ends were cut back, 2 bases at V and 9 bases at J, with 14 bases in the middle. The germline gives CDR1 SEHNR, CDR2 FQNEAQ (reference sequence). The CDR3 is 14 amino acids. CDR3 amino acids: CASSLKVGRSEQFF. The DNA of the CDR3 is TGTGCCAGCAGCTTAAAGGTTGGTAGGTCTGAGCAGTTCTTC.

This clonotype was counted many times. V and J are TRBV7-9 and TRBJ2-3; D might be TRBD2 (5 bases). The CDR3 loop spans 17 amino acids. Germline V lookup: CDR1 SEHNR, CDR2 FQNEAQ (reference sequence). Trimming pared 2 bases from V and 1 base from J, leaving 16 bases between. The chain's CDR3 is CASSLTQPGMGTDTQYF. In DNA form, the CDR3 reads TGTGCCAGCAGCTTAACCCAACCGGGAATGGGCACAGATACGCAGTATTTT.

This clonotype was observed at least ten times. The chain joins TRBV19 to TRBJ2-2, with 13 bases identical to TRBD2. This CDR3 comprises 18 residues. CDR1 LNHDA and CDR2 SQIVND come from the germline V gene (reference sequence). Losses at the gene ends were 5 bases for V and 0 bases for J; bases not matched to a gene: 6. The CDR3 DNA reads as TGTGCCAGTAGTCCCGGACTAGCGGGGGTTTCGAACACCGGGGAGCTGTTTTTT. Its protein is CASSPGLAGVSNTGELFF.

This clonotype was seen at least ten times. V is TRBV11-3 and J is TRBJ2-1; 8 bases agree with TRBD1. The V and J ends lost 8 bases and 7 bases, in that order; junction bases with no gene match: 10. CDR3 length equals 14 residues. The germline V gene has CDR1 SGHNT and CDR2 YENEEA. The CDR3 coding sequence is TGTGCCAGCGCTGACAGGGGCGCGTCAAATGAGCAGTTCTTC. This translates into CASADRGASNEQFF.

The chain is built from TRBV6-5 and TRBJ2-2; either TRBD1 or TRBD2 may fit D (5 bases each). The V and J ends lost 2 bases and 7 bases respectively, with 14 bases between them. The CDR3 loop spans 15 amino acids. The germline V gene encodes CDR1 MNHEY and CDR2 SVGAGI. The CDR3 region has the DNA TGTGCCAGCAGTTACATGAGACTGAGGGGCGGGGAGCTGTTTTTT. It specifies CASSYMRLRGGELFF.

This clonotype occurred a few times. The gene calls are TRBV29-1 and TRBJ2-7, with 7 nucleotides matching TRBD2. CDR1 is SQVTM, CDR2 ANQGSEA, per germline. V was pared by 6 bases and J by 5 bases, with 7 bases of the junction left unmatched. The CDR3 contains 12 residues. The chain's CDR3 is CSVAGTTNEQYF. DNA of the CDR3: TGCAGCGTCGCCGGGACTACAAACGAGCAGTACTTC.

This clonotype was counted a few times. The chain employs TRBV3-1 and TRBJ2-7; no firm D call. Trimming took off 1 base at V and 1 base at J, with 11 bases between the two ends. Germline assignment: CDR1 LGHDT and CDR2 YNNKEL (reference sequence). The CDR3 is made up of 15 amino acids. As DNA, the CDR3 is TGTGCCAGCAGCCAAGTCCGGACGGTTTCCTACGAGCAGTACTTC. Translated, it gives CASSQVRTVSYEQYF.

This clonotype was observed a single time. CDR3 bases: TGTGCCATCAGTGAACTAAGCGGAGGTGGAGAGACCCAGTACTTC. This translates into CAISELSGGGETQYF. The gene calls are TRBV10-3 and TRBJ2-5; tentatively, D is TRBD2 (5 bases). The CDR3 covers 15 residues. V gave up 3 bases and J gave up 4 bases, with 15 bases separating them. Germline V gene sequence: CDR1 ENHRY, CDR2 SYGVKD.

This clonotype has ten or more counts. This chain connects TRBV28 to TRBJ2-6; D might be TRBD2 (5 bases). With 6 bases removed from V and 1 base from J, the gap between germline ends came to 7 bases. The germline gives CDR1 MDHEN, CDR2 SYDVKM. CDR3 length equals 14 residues. DNA for the CDR3: TGTGCCAGCAGCACGGGGTCTGGGGCCAACGTCCTGACTTTC. It codes for CASSTGSGANVLTF.

There are many counts of this clonotype. The rearrangement links TRBV14 to TRBJ1-1, with 8 bases fitting TRBD1. This CDR3 is built from 17 residues. Germline lookup yields CDR1 SGHDN and CDR2 FVKESK. The junction had 12 bases not matched to a gene; V was cut back by 2 bases and J by 4 bases. For the CDR3, the DNA is TGTGCCAGCAGCCAAAGGGGTGAAGACAGGGGAAGCACTGAAGCTTTCTTT. It is translated as CASSQRGEDRGSTEAFF. Together with reference TRBV14 and TRBJ1-1, the CDR3 gives the full variable domain: EAGVTQFPSHSVIEKGQTVTLRCDPISGHDNLYWYRRVMGKEIKFLLHFVKESKQDESGMPNNRFLAERTGGTYSTLKVQPAELEDSGVYFCASSQRGEDRGSTEAFFGQGTRLTVV.

This clonotype has a handful of counts. The CDR3 nucleotides are TGCAGCGTTCAGCAGGGGCCCAAGGATCTCGACAACGTCCTGACTTTC. This sequence encodes CSVQQGPKDLDNVLTF. The chain employs TRBV29-1 and TRBJ2-6, with D possibly matching TRBD1 (6 bases). There are 16 residues in the CDR3. CDR1 is SQVTM, CDR2 ANQGSEA, per germline. V lost 5 bases and J lost 9, with 23 bases in between.

This clonotype has more than one count but fewer than ten. This may come from a read error, since a much larger clone is one base off. V usage is TRBV5-4 and J usage is TRBJ1-1; the match to TRBD1 covers 10 bases. Germline trimming cut 3 bases from V and 3 bases from J; bases unmatched to any gene: 2. This CDR3 spans 14 amino acids. The germline V gene encodes CDR1 SGHNT and CDR2 YYREEE (reference sequence). The DNA for the CDR3 is TGTGCCAGCAGCTCGGGACAGGGGTACACTGAAGCTTTCTTT. This codes for CASSSGQGYTEAFF.

The CDR3 sequence: CASSYGQGAGELFF. CDR3 bases: TGTGCCAGCAGTTACGGACAGGGGGCAGGGGAGCTGTTTTTT. The V call is TRBV6-6, the J call TRBJ2-2; 11 bases agree with TRBD1. Looked up from germline, CDR1 is MNHNY and CDR2 is SVGAGI (reference sequence). The CDR3 consists of 14 residues. V gave up 2 bases and J gave up 8 bases; unmatched junction bases: 1.

This clonotype was seen at least ten times. The V call is TRBV6-1, the J call TRBJ2-3; 8 nucleotides match TRBD2. This CDR3 has 14 amino acids. Germline V lookup: CDR1 MNHNS, CDR2 SASEGT. The V segment lost 6 bases and the J segment 2 bases; nucleotides outside the gene matches: 4. CDR3 amino acids: CASSGGEITDTQYF. CDR3 DNA: TGTGCCAGCAGCGGGGGGGAGATCACAGATACGCAGTATTTT.

This sequence joins TRBV4-3 and TRBJ1-5, with TRBD1 identical over 7 bases. In germline, CDR1 is LGHNA, CDR2 YSLEER. The length of the CDR3 is 15 residues. V was clipped by 0 bases and J by 7 bases; unmatched bases: 6. Here the CDR3 DNA reads TGCGCCAGCAGCCAAGATTCGGAGGGGGCCCAGCCCCAGCATTTT. Protein product: CASSQDSEGAQPQHF.

This clonotype was seen ten or more times. The V gene is TRBV7-9, the J gene TRBJ2-7, with 9 nucleotides matching TRBD1. Germline lookup yields CDR1 SEHNR and CDR2 FQNEAQ (reference sequence). This CDR3 has 15 amino acids. V was pared by 7 bases and J by 5 bases, with 12 bases of the junction left unmatched. The CDR3 sequence is CASNSVRDRVHEQYF. CDR3 DNA sequence: TGTGCCAGCAACTCCGTACGGGACAGGGTCCACGAGCAGTACTTC.

Note on this clonotype: This CDR3 is missing its conserved last phenylalanine or tryptophan, likely due to a read error. The V gene is TRBV18, the J gene TRBJ1-3, with D possibly being TRBD1 (6 bases). The V gene lost 3 bases and the J gene lost 0 bases, with 12 bases spanning the gap. The CDR3 is 16 residues long. Germline CDR1 reads KGHSH; CDR2 reads LQKENI. The chain's CDR3 is CASSPGQQNSGNTIYY. The DNA of the CDR3 is TGTGCCAGCTCACCCGGACAGCAAAACTCTGGAAACACCATATATTAT.

This clonotype was seen a few times. The V call is TRBV4-1, the J call TRBJ1-4, with D unresolved. Germline V gene sequence: CDR1 MGHRA, CDR2 YSYEKL. V shed 1 base and J shed 0 bases, with 9 bases lying between them. The CDR3 sequence is 16 residues long. The CDR3 spells CASSQGPRTTNEKLFF. Written as DNA, the CDR3 is TGCGCCAGCAGCCAAGGCCCCCGGACAACTAATGAAAAACTGTTTTTT.